Each of the 8 T cell receptor beta chains below was sequenced from the same sample in a study of shared clonotypes between healthy human individuals. In the naive CD8 group, cells lacked CD45RO and were positively selected for CCR7, so terminally differentiated effector memory CD45RA+ cells were left out. TCRdb keeps only in-frame clones here, not all; method: immunoSEQ multiplex PCR. The data contain around 2.1 million clones, 90% to 95% of them seen just once; the ten biggest clones take up more than 1.5%. Sample: naive CD8+ T cells from PBMCs. The receptor source for this set is a man between 18 and 29 years old in good health. Some clones in this sample may be carry-over from other donors' samples.

The chain employs TRBV5-5 and TRBJ2-7; no definite D call. The V end was cut by 0 bases, the J end by 6 bases, with 7 bases between. The CDR3 consists of 12 residues. Germline V gene lookup returns CDR1 SGHKS and CDR2 YYEKEE (reference sequence). The DNA of the CDR3 is TGTGCCAGCAGCTTGGAGCCCCTCGAGCAGTACTTC. This encodes CASSLEPLEQYF.

This clone was observed a single time. This rearrangement joins TRBV5-1 to TRBJ1-1; no clear D gene. The CDR3 has 15 residues. V was clipped by 4 bases and J by 0 bases, with 13 bases between them. Per germline, CDR1 SGHRS and CDR2 YFSETQ. The CDR3 DNA reads TGCGCCAGCAGCCCATGGGTCACACTGAACACTGAAGCTTTCTTT. Its translation is CASSPWVTLNTEAFF. The full variable domain, its missing parts supplied by reference TRBV5-1 and TRBJ1-1, is KAGVTQTPRYLIKTRGQQVTLSCSPISGHRSVSWYQQTPGQGLQFLFEYFSETQRNKGNFPGRFSGRQFSNSRSEMNVSTLELGDSALYLCASSPWVTLNTEAFFGQGTRLTVV.

A note on this clone: This CDR3 is also generated by other DNA sequences in the sample. J is TRBJ2-7 and V is TRBV28; 9 bases align to TRBD1. CDR1 is MDHEN and CDR2 is SYDVKM in the germline V gene. The CDR3 sequence is 14 residues long. V lost 6 bases and J lost 2; bases outside the gene matches: 5. The CDR3: CASSSTGGAYEQYF. The CDR3 nucleotides read TGTGCCAGCAGCTCTACAGGGGGCGCCTACGAGCAGTACTTC.

The J gene is TRBJ1-1, the V gene TRBV25-1; D not certain. Deletions cut 1 base from V and 8 bases from J, with 8 bases between. This CDR3 region has 12 residues. Germline lookup yields CDR1 MGHDK and CDR2 SYGVNS. The CDR3 nucleotides are TGTGCCAGCAGTGAATCTGGGAGGGAAGCTTTCTTT. This gives the protein CASSESGREAFF.

The rearrangement links TRBV28 to TRBJ2-1; TRBD2 matches at 13 bases. This CDR3 contains 19 residues. After removal of 5 bases from V and 9 bases from J, the junction contained 19 bases not matched to a gene. CDR1 and CDR2 (germline): MDHEN, SYDVKM. In DNA, the CDR3 is TGTGCCAGCAGTGACGGTCTCCCAAGACTAGCGGGAGGTAACGGTGAGCAGTTCTTC. Protein sequence: CASSDGLPRLAGGNGEQFF.

The chain has TRBV6-5 and TRBJ2-2, with D perhaps matching TRBD2 (6 bases). This CDR3 spans 14 amino acids. V dropped 2 bases and J dropped 4 bases, with 8 bases sitting between them. Germline CDR1 reads MNHEY; CDR2 reads SVGAGI. CDR3: CASSYKRVTGELFF. The CDR3 nucleotides read TGTGCCAGCAGTTACAAGCGGGTCACCGGGGAGCTGTTTTTT.

This chain links TRBV6-5 with TRBJ2-7, with D perhaps matching TRBD2 (5 bases). CDR3 length equals 13 residues. Trimming cost V 7 bases and J 0 bases, with 10 bases left between them. Germline V lookup: CDR1 MNHEY, CDR2 SVGAGI. The CDR3 protein is CASTLGSSYEQYF. The CDR3 coding sequence is TGTGCCAGCACCCTGGGGAGCTCCTACGAGCAGTACTTC.

This clone came up once. V usage is TRBV27 and J usage is TRBJ2-5, with 8 bases fitting TRBD1. The CDR3 is 14 residues long. V gave up 6 bases and J gave up 5 bases; unmatched junction bases: 8. Germline V gene data show CDR1 as MNHEY and CDR2 as SMNVEV (reference sequence). The CDR3 DNA reads TGTGCCAGCAGCCGGGACAGGTTTTTTGAGACCCAGTACTTC. Its translation is CASSRDRFFETQYF.